The entry below gives a single TCR beta chain sequence along with its context. Antigen: not known. V lost 4 bases, J lost 7 bases, and 3 bases stayed unmatched. The CDR3 runs to 15 residues. CDR1 and CDR2 from the germline V gene are SGHRS and YFSETQ. This entry comes from a study of cytotoxic CD8 clonotypes in ibrutinib-treated CLL. Study as a whole: Results showed roughly 24 partial and 2 complete responses; following median around six years, approximately 15 remained remitted, about 12 advanced. General observations from the study: Contraction or stability on treatment was seen for public clonotypes, which were uncommon. Clonality rose at ibrutinib response, held steady in sustained remission, and fell toward baseline at progression.

Depths of 1 in 200,000 to 1 in 1 million T cells were the sequencing target. Produced via immunoSEQ multiplex PCR; TCRdb's table is partial and in-frame only. The sample comprises almost 85,000 clones, 70% to 90% of which are singletons, and around 5% rests with the top ten. The material sequenced was PBMCs, taken before ibrutinib treatment. The source of this sequence is a human donor with chronic lymphocytic leukemia. The chain has TRBV5-1 and TRBJ2-1; 15 positions match TRBD2. CDR3 loop: CASSPGLAGGNEQFF. The DNA for the CDR3 is TGCGCCAGCAGCCCGGGACTAGCGGGAGGAAATGAGCAGTTCTTC. Based on the CDR3 plus reference TRBV5-1 and TRBJ2-1, the full variable domain is KAGVTQTPRYLIKTRGQQVTLSCSPISGHRSVSWYQQTPGQGLQFLFEYFSETQRNKGNFPGRFSGRQFSNSRSEMNVSTLELGDSALYLCASSPGLAGGNEQFFGPGTRLTVL.